This entry features one T cell receptor beta chain sequence. The sample is drawn from a study of blood T cell repertoires in COVID-19. Study summary: Sites across the United States, Italy and Spain contributed samples from acute and convalescent COVID-19. T cells, B-cell-depleted T cells, or PBMCs provided the cDNA or gDNA that served as material.

Germline CDR1 and CDR2: SGHAT and FQNNGV. Unmatched junction bases numbered 5, after V lost 0 bases and J lost 5 bases. CDR3 size: 15 residues. Per the authors' pipeline: Counts of nucleated cells, estimated from reference gene primer amplification, were obtained. Sequenced by immunoSEQ multiplex PCR; TCRdb stores in-frame clones only, minus some. V and J calls plus clone size are reproduced from that table; the DNA served to infer D and trimming. Among about 200,000 clones, more than 70% were seen once, and the ten largest hold under 6.5%. The receptor was isolated from a man aged 40-55 years with active or convalescent COVID-19. The chain employs TRBV11-2 and TRBJ2-7; TRBD1 aligns across 9 bases. The specimen sequenced was peripheral blood. The CDR3 DNA reads as TGTGCCAGCAGCTTAGATGGGACAGGGTTTAACGAGCAGTACTTC. Translated, it gives CASSLDGTGFNEQYF.